This T cell receptor beta chain was sequenced for a study of response to subunit inactivated influenza vaccine. TCRdb analysed the RT-PCR reads with MiXCR anew, one entry per CDR3 protein. The sample has some 550,000 distinct CDR3 sequences; around 21% are singletons. V trimming: 3 bases; J trimming: 6 bases; junction bases outside the gene matches: 9. Germline V gene sequence: CDR1 GTSNPN, CDR2 SVGIG (reference sequence). The CDR3 is 15 amino acids. Another study also made use of these data, one on T cells expressing NK-cell markers. This second report adds: The authors made TCR beta cDNA libraries by 5'RACE template switching. This switching added a universal primer site and UMIs. Dominant NKG2C+ clonotype frequencies of roughly 1.0-7.5% of CD8+ T cells were measured in over 5 donors.

The sequencing here drew on CD4+ T cells sorted from PBMCs, taken 12 days after vaccination. The sequence came from a man aged 45-65 years who received an inactivated influenza vaccine. The chain has TRBV30 and TRBJ2-1; 9 nucleotides agree with TRBD2. CDR3 sequence: CAWSPLRAGGNEQFF. CDR3 in DNA: TGTGCCTGGAGCCCCCTAAGAGCGGGAGGCAATGAGCAGTTCTTC.